The 7 T cell receptor beta chains below were found in one sample sequenced in a study of shared clonotypes between healthy human individuals. Generated by immunoSEQ multiplex PCR, the TCRdb table keeps only in-frame clones and is missing some. The data hold around 330,000 clones, with roughly 70% observed a single time. The sample comprised memory CD4+ T cells sorted from blood. Subset in this sample: CD45RA-negative fraction. These receptors all stem from a man under 40 in good health.

The genes are TRBV6-5 and TRBJ1-4; no clear D gene. V was trimmed by 4 bases and J by 8 bases, leaving 11 bases between them. The CDR3 runs 13 residues. Germline loops: CDR1 MNHEY, CDR2 SVGAGI. The CDR3 sequence: CASSSIGREKLFF. In DNA form, the CDR3 reads TGTGCCAGCAGTTCGATTGGGAGAGAAAAACTGTTTTTT.

A note on this clone: The identical CDR3 is also encoded by other nucleotide sequences in the sample. The rearrangement uses TRBV4-3 and TRBJ2-2; D remains ambiguous. The germline CDR1 and CDR2 sequences are LGHNA and YSLEER. The V and J ends lost 1 base and 1 base respectively, with 7 bases between them. The CDR3 length is 15 residues. CDR3 protein: CASSQVPRNTGELFF. Written as DNA, the CDR3 is TGCGCCAGCAGCCAAGTCCCTAGGAACACCGGGGAGCTGTTTTTT.

There are a few counts of this clone. The chain couples TRBV11-2 to TRBJ2-5; D gene uncertain. V gave up 3 bases and J gave up 5 bases, with 7 bases separating them. The CDR3 is made up of 12 amino acids. Germline assignment: CDR1 SGHAT and CDR2 FQNNGV. CDR3 protein: CASSFAAETQYF. The CDR3 region has the DNA TGTGCCAGCAGCTTCGCGGCGGAGACCCAGTACTTC.

This chain joins TRBV29-1 and TRBJ1-1, with 10 bases fitting TRBD1. Unmatched junction bases numbered 8, after V lost 6 bases and J lost 4 bases. Looked up from germline, CDR1 is SQVTM and CDR2 is ANQGSEA. The CDR3 loop spans 14 amino acids. CDR3 residues: CSVETTGGVTEAFF. The CDR3 region has the DNA TGCAGCGTAGAAACGACAGGGGGCGTCACTGAAGCTTTCTTT.

This sequence joins TRBV2 and TRBJ2-4; 7 bases fit TRBD2. Germline-derived CDR1 and CDR2 are SNHLY and FYNNEI. The CDR3 has 13 amino acids. The J segment lost 8 bases and the V segment lost 8 bases, leaving 9 bases of the junction unmatched. In nucleotides, the CDR3 is TGTGCCAGCCGGGCCAGCGGGATGGACATTCAGTACTTC. Its translation is CASRASGMDIQYF.

The rearrangement uses TRBV5-6 and TRBJ2-7, with 10 nucleotides matching TRBD1. The ends lost 4 bases at V and 5 bases at J; junction bases unmatched: 9. Germline CDR1 is SGHDT and CDR2 is YYEEEE. The CDR3 totals 15 residues. The CDR3 DNA is TGTGCCAGCAGCCCCCCGGGACAGGGGTTCCACGAGCAGTACTTC. Its protein product is CASSPPGQGFHEQYF.

With respect to this clone: This sample includes further DNA sequences coding for the same CDR3. The chain employs TRBV5-4 and TRBJ2-3, with 7 bases lining up with TRBD2. The CDR3 is made up of 15 amino acids. From germline, CDR1 is SGHNT and CDR2 YYREEE (reference sequence). V shed 2 bases, J shed 0 bases, and the junction held 3 bases outside the gene matches. CDR3 protein: CASSLGGSSTDTQYF. Written as DNA, the CDR3 is TGTGCCAGCAGCTTAGGCGGGAGCAGCACAGATACGCAGTATTTT.